Listed below are T cell receptor beta chains from one sample, sequenced in a study of T cells in Graves' hyperthyroidism and ophthalmopathy. TCRdb reprocessed the multiplex PCR reads via MiXCR and lists one record per CDR3 protein. The table has about 280,000 distinct CDR3 sequences, less than 30% seen once; the top ten hold about 30%. Sequencing used blood. All receptors come from a man in his forties with Graves' hyperthyroidism that later progressed to Graves' ophthalmopathy. The CDR3 runs from the conserved cysteine through the conserved F or W. A D gene is named only where the DNA matches it firmly. Clone size is shown for a subset of rows, as once, few, many or a class of expanded clone.

.,TRBJ2-7,TRBV6-5,.,TGTGCCAGCAGTTACTCGCAAGACTCCAGCTACGAGCAGTACTTC,CASSYSQDSSYEQYF
.,TRBJ2-7,TRBV10-3,many,TGTGCCATTTCCAAGACTTACGAGCAGTACTTC,CAISKTYEQYF
.,TRBJ1-2,TRBV11-2,many,TGTGCCAGCAGCGCTGAAGGGACACTTACGTCTAACTATGGCTACACCTTC,CASSAEGTLTSNYGYTF
TRBD1,TRBJ2-7,TRBV5-1,many,TGCGCCAGCAGCACGGGACAGGGGGTTGGCGAGCAGTACTTC,CASSTGQGVGEQYF
.,TRBJ1-1,TRBV30,many,TGTGCCTGGAGCCCCCCTGTGAACACTGAAGCTTTCTTT,CAWSPPVNTEAFF
.,TRBJ1-1,TRBV19,many,TGTGCCAGTAGTACTCACTCGGGAGGCACTGAAGCTTTCTTT,CASSTHSGGTEAFF
TRBD1,TRBJ1-5,TRBV12-5,many,TGTGCTAGTGCCCGGGACAGGGACAATTATAGCAATCAGCCCCAGCATTTT,CASARDRDNYSNQPQHF
.,TRBJ2-2,TRBV6-2/TRBV6-3,many,TGTGCCAGCAGTTACTCGCAGGGGTGGAACACCGGGGAGCTGTTTTTT,CASSYSQGWNTGELFF
TRBD1,TRBJ1-1,TRBV20-1,.,TGCAGTGCTAGAGACCCCGGACAGGGTCGTACTGAAGCTTTCTTT,CSARDPGQGRTEAFF
.,TRBJ1-1,TRBV11-2,once,TGTGCCAGCAGCGCAAGGGACATCCGAGTGGGCACTGAAGCTTTCTTT,CASSARDIRVGTEAFF
TRBD1,TRBJ1-1,TRBV9,many,TGTGCCAGCAGCGTAGATCCTGGACAGGGAGGTACTGAAGCTTTCTTT,CASSVDPGQGGTEAFF
TRBD1,TRBJ1-2,TRBV28,.,TGTGCCAGCGGACAGGGGGTCTATGGCTACACCTTC,CASGQGVYGYTF
TRBD1,TRBJ2-7,TRBV7-3,many,TGTGCCAGCAGTTCGGACCAGGGGGTGTACGAGCAGTACTTC,CASSSDQGVYEQYF
.,TRBJ2-2,TRBV7-2,many,TGTGCCAGCAGCTTTTCGCCGTACTCCGGGGAGCTGTTTTTT,CASSFSPYSGELFF
TRBD2,TRBJ2-4,TRBV20-1,.,TGCAGTGCCCCGACTAGCGGGGTTACTGGAAACATTCAGTACTTC,CSAPTSGVTGNIQYF
TRBD1,TRBJ1-2,TRBV28,.,TGTGCCAGCAGTTCGACAGGGACCTATGGCTACACCTTC,CASSSTGTYGYTF
.,TRBJ1-1,TRBV6-5,.,TGTGCCAGCAGTTACTCGCGGACTAAAATTGAAGCTTTCTTT,CASSYSRTKIEAFF
TRBD1,TRBJ1-1,TRBV29-1,many,TGCAGCGTTGCGGTCAGGGGGCAGGGTGAAGCTTTCTTT,CSVAVRGQGEAFF
.,TRBJ2-5,TRBV12-5,many,TGTGCTAGTGCCGACCATGACGGTCTCCGCCCGACCCAGTACTTC,CASADHDGLRPTQYF
TRBD1,TRBJ2-4,TRBV18,.,TGTGCCAGCTCACCATTTGACAGGGACGGGGACATTCAGTACTTC,CASSPFDRDGDIQYF
.,TRBJ1-1,TRBV11-2,.,TGTGCCAGCAGCTTAGGACCCACTGAAGCTTTCTTT,CASSLGPTEAFF
.,TRBJ1-2,TRBV3-1,many,TGTGCCAGCAGCCAAGATGGGACGTACTATGGCTACACCTTC,CASSQDGTYYGYTF
TRBD1,TRBJ2-3,TRBV6-2/TRBV6-3,few,TGTGCCAGCAGGGGGCAGGAAGACAGGGGGGAGACAGATACGCAGTATTTT,CASRGQEDRGETDTQYF
.,TRBJ1-1,TRBV11-2,many,TGTGCCAGCAGCTCCCTACAAGGAAGGTTCTCTGAAGCTTTCTTT,CASSSLQGRFSEAFF
.,TRBJ1-1,TRBV11-2,many,TGTGCCAGCAGCTTAGTGGCAGGGAACACTGAAGCTTTCTTT,CASSLVAGNTEAFF
TRBD1,TRBJ1-1,TRBV6-4,.,TGTGCCAGCAGTAGCTATATAACAGGGGGCACTAGAAGAGCCGAAGCTTTCTTT,CASSSYITGGTRRAEAFF
TRBD1,TRBJ1-6,TRBV27,.,TGTGCCAGCAGCCCCCGGGACAGTTTATATAATTCACCCCTCCACTTT,CASSPRDSLYNSPLHF
TRBD1,TRBJ1-2,TRBV28,many,TGTGCCAGCAGTCTCCCTGGCAGGGGGCAAGTAGGATATGGCTACACCTTC,CASSLPGRGQVGYGYTF
.,TRBJ1-5,TRBV28,many,TGTGCCAGCAGTATAACAATGCCCCCCGATCAGCCCCAGCATTTT,CASSITMPPDQPQHF
TRBD2,TRBJ2-3,TRBV6-4,.,TGTGCCAGCAGTACGATAGCGGGAGCAAGCACAGATACGCAGTATTTT,CASSTIAGASTDTQYF
.,TRBJ2-7,TRBV2,.,TGTGCCAGCAGTGGTATGGGAGGCGACGAGCAGTACTTC,CASSGMGGDEQYF
TRBD2,TRBJ2-7,TRBV28,many,TGTGCCAGCAGCTCGGGGGGGGAGAGCTCCTACGAGCAGTACTTC,CASSSGGESSYEQYF
.,TRBJ1-5,TRBV28,.,TGTGCCAGCCAGGATACGAGGTGGAGTCAGCCCCAGCATTTT,CASQDTRWSQPQHF
.,TRBJ1-1,TRBV6-1,.,TGTGCCAGCAACGGGGGGGGCGCGAACACTGAAGCTTTCTTT,CASNGGGANTEAFF
.,TRBJ2-5,TRBV6-5,many,TGTGCCAGCACCCGGAGCGGGCTAGCGAGCGAGACCCAGTACTTC,CASTRSGLASETQYF
.,TRBJ2-5,TRBV3-1,many,TGTGCCAGCAGCCACTGCCGCGGGGAGACCCAGTACTTC,CASSHCRGETQYF
TRBD1,TRBJ1-2,TRBV6-1,many,TGTGCCAGCTTCTCCGGGGGGACAGTAAACTATGGCTACACCTTC,CASFSGGTVNYGYTF
.,TRBJ1-1,TRBV12-3/TRBV12-4,many,TGTGCCAGCAGTATATTAACCCCGACCCCTGTTGAAGCTTTCTTT,CASSILTPTPVEAFF
.,TRBJ1-2,TRBV6-1,many,TGTGCCAGCAGATCTTCAATCGGCTATGGCTACACCTTC,CASRSSIGYGYTF
TRBD2,TRBJ2-7,TRBV6-2/TRBV6-3,many,TGTGCCAGCAGTTGGGGACTAGCGGTCTACGAGCAGTACTTC,CASSWGLAVYEQYF
TRBD2,TRBJ2-4,TRBV12-3/TRBV12-4,.,TGTGCCAGCAGTACTAGCGGGATAAACATTCAGTACTTC,CASSTSGINIQYF
TRBD2,TRBJ2-7,TRBV7-3,many,TGTGCCAGCAGCCCGGGACTAGCGGGAGGGCCAACCTACGAGCAGTACTTC,CASSPGLAGGPTYEQYF
.,TRBJ1-5,TRBV7-9,many,TGTGCCAGCAGCTTCGGCCTTAATCAGCCCCAGCATTTT,CASSFGLNQPQHF